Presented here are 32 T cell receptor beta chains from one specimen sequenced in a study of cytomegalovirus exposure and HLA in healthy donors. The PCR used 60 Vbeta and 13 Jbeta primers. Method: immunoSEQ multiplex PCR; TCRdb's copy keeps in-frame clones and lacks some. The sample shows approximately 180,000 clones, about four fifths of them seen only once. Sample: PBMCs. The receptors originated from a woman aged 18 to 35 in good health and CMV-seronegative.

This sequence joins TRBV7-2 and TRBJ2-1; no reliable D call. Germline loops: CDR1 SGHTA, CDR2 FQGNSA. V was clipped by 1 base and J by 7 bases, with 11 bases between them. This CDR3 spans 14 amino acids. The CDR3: CASSLESASNEQFF. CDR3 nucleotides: TGTGCCAGCAGCTTAGAGTCCGCGTCGAATGAGCAGTTCTTC.

CDR3 loop: CASSWGPEQYF. DNA of the CDR3: TGCGCCAGCAGTTGGGGCCCCGAGCAGTACTTC. The rearrangement uses TRBV5-1 and TRBJ2-7; D is perhaps TRBD1 (5 bases). The CDR3 totals 11 residues. V shed 5 bases and J shed 6 bases, with 9 bases lying between them. From germline, CDR1 is SGHRS and CDR2 YFSETQ.

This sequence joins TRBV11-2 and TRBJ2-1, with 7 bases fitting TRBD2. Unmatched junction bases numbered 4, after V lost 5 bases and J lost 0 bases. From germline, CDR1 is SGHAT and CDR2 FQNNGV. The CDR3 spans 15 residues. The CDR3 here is CASSPSGNSYNEQFF. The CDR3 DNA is TGTGCCAGCAGCCCGAGCGGGAACTCCTACAATGAGCAGTTCTTC.

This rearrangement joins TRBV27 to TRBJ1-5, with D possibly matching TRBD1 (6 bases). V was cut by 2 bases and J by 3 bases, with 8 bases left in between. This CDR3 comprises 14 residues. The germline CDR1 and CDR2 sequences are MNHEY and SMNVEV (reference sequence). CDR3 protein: CASSLEGVNQPQHF. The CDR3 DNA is TGTGCCAGCAGTTTAGAGGGGGTCAATCAGCCCCAGCATTTT.

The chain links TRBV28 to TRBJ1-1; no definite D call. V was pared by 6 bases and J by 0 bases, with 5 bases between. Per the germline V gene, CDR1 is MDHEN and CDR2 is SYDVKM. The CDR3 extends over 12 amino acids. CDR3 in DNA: TGTGCCAGCAGCCTAATGAACACTGAAGCTTTCTTT. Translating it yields CASSLMNTEAFF.

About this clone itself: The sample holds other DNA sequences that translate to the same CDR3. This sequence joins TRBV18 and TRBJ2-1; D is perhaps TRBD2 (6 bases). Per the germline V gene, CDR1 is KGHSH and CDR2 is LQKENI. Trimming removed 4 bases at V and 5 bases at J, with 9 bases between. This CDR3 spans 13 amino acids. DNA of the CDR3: TGTGCCAGCTCACGGGACTCAAACAATGAGCAGTTCTTC. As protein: CASSRDSNNEQFF.

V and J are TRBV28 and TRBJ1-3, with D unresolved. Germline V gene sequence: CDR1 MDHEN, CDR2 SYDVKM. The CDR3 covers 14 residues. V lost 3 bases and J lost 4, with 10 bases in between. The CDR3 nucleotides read TGTGCCAGCAGTTTCCGGGGATCCGGAAACACCATATATTTT. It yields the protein CASSFRGSGNTIYF. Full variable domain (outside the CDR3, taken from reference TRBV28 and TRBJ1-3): DVKVTQSSRYLVKRTGEKVFLECVQDMDHENMFWYRQDPGLGLRLIYFSYDVKMKEKGDIPEGYSVSREKKERFSLILESASTNQTSMYLCASSFRGSGNTIYFGEGSWLTVV.

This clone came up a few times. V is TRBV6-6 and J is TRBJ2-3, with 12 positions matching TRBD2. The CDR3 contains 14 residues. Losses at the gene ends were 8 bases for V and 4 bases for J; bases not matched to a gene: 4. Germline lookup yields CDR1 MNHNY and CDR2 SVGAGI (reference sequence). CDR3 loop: CASLLAGGPDTQYF. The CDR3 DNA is TGTGCCAGCCTTCTAGCGGGAGGGCCAGATACGCAGTATTTT.

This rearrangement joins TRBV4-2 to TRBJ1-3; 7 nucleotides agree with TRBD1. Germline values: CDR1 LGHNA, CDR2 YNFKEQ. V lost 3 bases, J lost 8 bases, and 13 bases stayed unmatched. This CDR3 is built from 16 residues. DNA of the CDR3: TGTGCCAGCAGCCACCGGGACAGTATAGGAGAGCACACCATATATTTT. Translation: CASSHRDSIGEHTIYF.

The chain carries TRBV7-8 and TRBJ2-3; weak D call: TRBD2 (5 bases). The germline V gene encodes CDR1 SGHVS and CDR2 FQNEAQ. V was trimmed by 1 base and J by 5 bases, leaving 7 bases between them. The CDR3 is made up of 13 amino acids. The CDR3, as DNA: TGTGCCAGCAGCTTAGGGGCGGGAGATACGCAGTATTTT. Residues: CASSLGAGDTQYF.

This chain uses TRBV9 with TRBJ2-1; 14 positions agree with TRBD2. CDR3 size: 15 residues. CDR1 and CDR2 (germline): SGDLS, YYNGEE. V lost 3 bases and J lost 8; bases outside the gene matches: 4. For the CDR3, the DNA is TGTGCCAGCAGCGCGACTAGCGGGAGGGTAGATGAGCAGTTCTTC. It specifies CASSATSGRVDEQFF.

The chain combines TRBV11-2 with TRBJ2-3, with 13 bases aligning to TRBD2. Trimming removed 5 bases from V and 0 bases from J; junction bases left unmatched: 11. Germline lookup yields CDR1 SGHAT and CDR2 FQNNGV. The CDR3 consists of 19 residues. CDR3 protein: CASSIFPGLAGRSTDTQYF. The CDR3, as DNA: TGTGCCAGCAGCATATTCCCGGGACTAGCGGGAAGAAGCACAGATACGCAGTATTTT.

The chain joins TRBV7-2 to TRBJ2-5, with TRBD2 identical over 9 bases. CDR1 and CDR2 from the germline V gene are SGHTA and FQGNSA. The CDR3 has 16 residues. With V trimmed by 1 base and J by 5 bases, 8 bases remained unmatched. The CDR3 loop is CASSLEGSGSGETQYF. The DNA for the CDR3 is TGTGCCAGCAGCTTAGAGGGTAGCGGGAGTGGGGAGACCCAGTACTTC.

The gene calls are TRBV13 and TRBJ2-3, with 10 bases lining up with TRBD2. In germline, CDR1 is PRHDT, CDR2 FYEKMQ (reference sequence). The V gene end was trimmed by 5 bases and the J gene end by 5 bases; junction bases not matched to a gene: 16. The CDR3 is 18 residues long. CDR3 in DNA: TGTGCCAGCAGCGACAGATTAGCGGGAGGCCACGGGAAAGATACGCAGTATTTT. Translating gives CASSDRLAGGHGKDTQYF.

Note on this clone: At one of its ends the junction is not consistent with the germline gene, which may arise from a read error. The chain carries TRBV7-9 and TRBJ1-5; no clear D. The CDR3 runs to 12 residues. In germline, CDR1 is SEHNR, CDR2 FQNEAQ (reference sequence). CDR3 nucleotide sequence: TGTTCCAGCAGAGGTGCGGATCAGCCCCAGCATTTT. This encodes CSSRGADQPQHF.

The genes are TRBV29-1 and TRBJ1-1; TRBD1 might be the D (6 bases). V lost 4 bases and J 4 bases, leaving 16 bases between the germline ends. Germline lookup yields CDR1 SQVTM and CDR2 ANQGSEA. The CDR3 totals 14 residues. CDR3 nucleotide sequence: TGCAGCGTTGGGGAGGGGGGAATAGGCACTGAAGCTTTCTTT. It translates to CSVGEGGIGTEAFF.

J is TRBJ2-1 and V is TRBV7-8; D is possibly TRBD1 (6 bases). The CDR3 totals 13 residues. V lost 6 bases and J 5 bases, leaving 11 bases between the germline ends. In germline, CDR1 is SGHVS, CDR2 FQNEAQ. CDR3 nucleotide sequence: TGTGCCAGCAGTTACAGACAGGACAATGAGCAGTTCTTC. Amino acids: CASSYRQDNEQFF.

CDR3 protein: CASSSTSGRVGDTQYF. The CDR3 DNA is TGTGCCAGCAGCTCGACTAGCGGGAGGGTCGGAGATACGCAGTATTTT. V and J are TRBV7-2 and TRBJ2-3; the match to TRBD2 covers 14 bases. CDR1 and CDR2 (germline): SGHTA, FQGNSA. The CDR3 extends over 16 amino acids. Losses at the gene ends were 4 bases for V and 5 bases for J; bases not matched to a gene: 5.

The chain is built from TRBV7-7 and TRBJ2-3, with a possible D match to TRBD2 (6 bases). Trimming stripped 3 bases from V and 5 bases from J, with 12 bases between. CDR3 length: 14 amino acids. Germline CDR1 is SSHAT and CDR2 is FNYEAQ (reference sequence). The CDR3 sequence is CASSFGGSKDTQYF. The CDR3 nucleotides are TGTGCCAGCAGCTTTGGGGGGAGTAAAGATACGCAGTATTTT.

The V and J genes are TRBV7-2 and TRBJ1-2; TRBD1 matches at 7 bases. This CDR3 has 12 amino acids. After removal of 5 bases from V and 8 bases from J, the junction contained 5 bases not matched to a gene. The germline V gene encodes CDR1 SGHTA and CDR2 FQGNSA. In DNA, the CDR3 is TGTGCCAGCAGCCCCTACAGGGGAGGCTACACCTTC. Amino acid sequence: CASSPYRGGYTF.

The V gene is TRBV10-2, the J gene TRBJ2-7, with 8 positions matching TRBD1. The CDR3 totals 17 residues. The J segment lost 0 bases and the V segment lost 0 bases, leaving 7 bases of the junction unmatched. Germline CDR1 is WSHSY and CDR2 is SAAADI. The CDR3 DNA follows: TGCGCCAGCAGTGAGTCGACAAGGGACAGGAGCTCCTACGAGCAGTACGTC. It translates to CASSESTRDRSSYEQYV.

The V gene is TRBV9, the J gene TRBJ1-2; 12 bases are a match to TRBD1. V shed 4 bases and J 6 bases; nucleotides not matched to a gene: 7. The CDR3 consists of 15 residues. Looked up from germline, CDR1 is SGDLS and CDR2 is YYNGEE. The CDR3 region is CASSPARDRGHGYTF. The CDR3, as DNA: TGTGCCAGCAGCCCGGCCCGGGACAGGGGGCATGGCTACACCTTC.

In DNA, the CDR3 is TGTGCCAGCAGTTGGCAGGCCTCCCTGAACACTGAAGCTTTCTTT. It translates to CASSWQASLNTEAFF. This chain connects TRBV27 to TRBJ1-1; D call uncertain. The germline V and J ends were trimmed by 4 bases and 0 bases, with 12 bases remaining between them. The CDR3 sequence is 15 residues long. Germline V lookup: CDR1 MNHEY, CDR2 SMNVEV (reference sequence).

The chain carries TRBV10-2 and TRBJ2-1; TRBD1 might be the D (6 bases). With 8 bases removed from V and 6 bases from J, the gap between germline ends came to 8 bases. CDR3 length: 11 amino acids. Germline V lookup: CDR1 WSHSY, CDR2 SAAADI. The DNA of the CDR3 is TGCGCCAGCCGAGGGGGCAATGAGCAGTTCTTC. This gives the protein CASRGGNEQFF.

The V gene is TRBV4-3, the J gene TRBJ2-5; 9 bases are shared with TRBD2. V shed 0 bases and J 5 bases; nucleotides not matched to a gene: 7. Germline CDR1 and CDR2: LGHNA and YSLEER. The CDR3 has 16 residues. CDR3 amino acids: CASSQESSGSVETQYF. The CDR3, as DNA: TGCGCCAGCAGCCAAGAAAGTAGCGGGAGCGTCGAGACCCAGTACTTC.

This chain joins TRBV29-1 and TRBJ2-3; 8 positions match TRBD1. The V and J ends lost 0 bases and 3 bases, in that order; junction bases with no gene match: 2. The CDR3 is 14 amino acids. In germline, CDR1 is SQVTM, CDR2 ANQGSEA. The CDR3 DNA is TGCAGCGTTGAAGACAGGGGGCGGACAGATACGCAGTATTTT. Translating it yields CSVEDRGRTDTQYF.

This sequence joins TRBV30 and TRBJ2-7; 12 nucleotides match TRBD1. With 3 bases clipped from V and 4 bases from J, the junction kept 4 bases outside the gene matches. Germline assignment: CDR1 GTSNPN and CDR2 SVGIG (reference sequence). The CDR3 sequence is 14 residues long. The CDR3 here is CAWSGTGGLYEQYF. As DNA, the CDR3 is TGTGCCTGGAGCGGGACAGGGGGCCTGTACGAGCAGTACTTC.

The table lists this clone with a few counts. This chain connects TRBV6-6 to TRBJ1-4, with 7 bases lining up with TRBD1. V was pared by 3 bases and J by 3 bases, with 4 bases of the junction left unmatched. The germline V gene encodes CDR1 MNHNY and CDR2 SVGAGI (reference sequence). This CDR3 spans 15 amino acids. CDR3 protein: CASSYPGQSNEKLFF. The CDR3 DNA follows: TGTGCCAGCAGTTATCCGGGACAGTCTAATGAAAAACTGTTTTTT.

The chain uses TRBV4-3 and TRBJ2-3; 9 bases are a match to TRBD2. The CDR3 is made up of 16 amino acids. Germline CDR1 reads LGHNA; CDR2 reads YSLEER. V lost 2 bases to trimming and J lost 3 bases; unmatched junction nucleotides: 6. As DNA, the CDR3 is TGCGCCAGCAGCCAAAGGGCGGGAGGGCCGACAGATACGCAGTATTTT. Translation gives CASSQRAGGPTDTQYF.

CDR3 nucleotides: TGTGCCAGCAGCTTGGTCGGGACTAGCGGGAGAACATCCGGGGAGCTGTTTTTT. It translates to CASSLVGTSGRTSGELFF. The chain combines TRBV5-4 with TRBJ2-2, with TRBD2 matching 14 bases. Germline CDR1 is SGHNT and CDR2 is YYREEE (reference sequence). V lost 0 bases and J lost 6; bases outside the gene matches: 7. The CDR3 has 18 residues.

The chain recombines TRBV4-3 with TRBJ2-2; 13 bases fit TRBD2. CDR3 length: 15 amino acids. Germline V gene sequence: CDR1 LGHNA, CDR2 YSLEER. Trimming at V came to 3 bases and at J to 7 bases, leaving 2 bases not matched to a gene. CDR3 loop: CASSQTSGRFGELFF. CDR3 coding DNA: TGCGCCAGCAGCCAGACTAGCGGGAGGTTCGGGGAGCTGTTTTTT.

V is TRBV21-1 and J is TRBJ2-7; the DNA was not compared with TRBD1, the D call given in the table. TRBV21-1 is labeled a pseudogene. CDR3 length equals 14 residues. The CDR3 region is CASSAPGGRPEQYF. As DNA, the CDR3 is TGTGCCAGCAGCGCCCCAGGGGGGCGGCCGGAGCAGTACTTC.